What follows are 16 T cell receptor beta chains derived from one specimen sequenced in a study of beta chain features in type 1 diabetes (dated by TCRdb to the late 2010s). Library method: the immunoSEQ multiplex PCR assay. The entire amount of isolated RNA was reverse transcribed using the High Capacity cDNA Reverse Transcription Kit, so the sequenced TCRB transcripts were expressed ones. The table was pulled from immuneACCESS by TCRdb, which kept in-frame rearrangements only. Such tables lose some clones; where checked, under half of the loss comes from unresolved V genes, and the rest has no known cause. In all, the sample holds a few hundred thousand clones, and approximately 13% of those were seen once. In total, the top ten clones hold roughly 0.015% of the sample. Overall study outcomes, separate from this receptor: Type 1 diabetes patients showed a moderate but significant shortening of TCRB CDR3 length in all four CD4+ subsets.

Which antigens these TCRs recognize remains unknown. The sample taken for sequencing was naive CD4+ T cells from blood. The sample's cell subset or site label, in plain terms: true naive CD4+ T cells. The source of these receptors is a woman between 18 and 29 years old with type 1 diabetes.

This clone was found a few times. This sequence joins TRBV9 and TRBJ2-3; 13 bases are a match to TRBD2. The germline CDR1 and CDR2 sequences are SGDLS and YYNGEE. CDR3 length: 15 residues. The trim removed 0 bases at V and 6 bases at J, leaving 1 base unmatched. DNA for the CDR3: TGTGCCAGCAGCGTAGGACTAGCGGGAGGCGATACGCAGTATTTT. It specifies CASSVGLAGGDTQYF.

The rearrangement joins TRBV28 to TRBJ1-2; D unclear. There are 16 residues in the CDR3. V lost 6 bases and J 8 bases, leaving 25 bases between the germline ends. Germline assignment: CDR1 MDHEN and CDR2 SYDVKM. The CDR3 nucleotides are TGTGCCAGCAGACTCCCCCCCGGCCGCGGGCTACGAGGCTACACCTTC. This encodes CASRLPPGRGLRGYTF.

The chain uses TRBV6-7 and TRBJ2-7; TRBD1 matches 7 bases. TRBV6-7 qualifies as an ORF whose function is uncertain. The J segment lost 2 bases and the V segment lost 6 bases, leaving 7 bases of the junction unmatched. The CDR3 totals 14 residues. CDR3: CASRATGRTYEQYV. The CDR3 DNA follows: TGTGCCAGCAGGGCGACAGGGCGCACCTACGAGCAGTACGTC.

This clone has a handful of counts. The J gene is TRBJ2-2, the V gene TRBV12-5; 14 nucleotides align to TRBD2. The CDR3 runs to 17 residues. V lost 0 bases to trimming and J lost 6 bases; unmatched junction nucleotides: 3. The germline V gene encodes CDR1 LGHNT and CDR2 FRNRAP. CDR3 nucleotide sequence: TGTGCTAGTGGTTTGGTAAGGGGACTAGCGGGGGCCGGGGAGCTGTTTTTT. Translated, it gives CASGLVRGLAGAGELFF.

This clone was found a few times. The rearrangement joins TRBV7-9 to TRBJ2-7; D might be TRBD1 (6 bases). V was cut by 4 bases and J by 5 bases, with 18 bases left in between. Germline lookup yields CDR1 SEHNR and CDR2 FQNEAQ (reference sequence). The CDR3 is made up of 15 amino acids. DNA for the CDR3: TGTGCCAGCAGCTCCCGGGACACGGATGTCGACGAGCAGTACTTC. Amino acid sequence: CASSSRDTDVDEQYF. The entire variable domain, with the rest obtained from reference TRBV7-9 and TRBJ2-7, is as follows: DTGVSQNPRHKITKRGQNVTFRCDPISEHNRLYWYRQTLGQGPEFLTYFQNEAQLEKSRLLSDRFSAERPKGSFSTLEIQRTEQGDSAMYLCASSSRDTDVDEQYFGPGTRLTVT.

The CDR3 DNA sequence: TGCGCCAGCAGCCAAGATTGGGTTGCGGGAGGGCCATTAAACATTCAGTACTTC. This codes for CASSQDWVAGGPLNIQYF. This chain links TRBV4-3 with TRBJ2-4; 9 positions match TRBD2. The V and J ends lost 0 bases and 6 bases, in that order; junction bases with no gene match: 12. In germline, CDR1 is LGHNA, CDR2 YSLEER. This CDR3 has 18 residues.

The J gene is TRBJ2-3, the V gene TRBV7-8; D possibly corresponds to TRBD1 (5 bases). V lost 2 bases to trimming and J lost 1 base, with 7 bases between them. The CDR3 totals 14 residues. Looked up from germline, CDR1 is SGHVS and CDR2 is FQNEAQ. CDR3 loop: CASSLPRGTDTQYF. In nucleotides, the CDR3 is TGTGCCAGCAGCTTACCCAGGGGCACAGATACGCAGTATTTT. The full variable domain, completed using reference TRBV7-8 and TRBJ2-3, is GAGVSQSPRYKVAKRGQDVALRCDPISGHVSLFWYQQALGQGPEFLTYFQNEAQLDKSGLPSDRFFAERPEGSVSTLKIQRTQQEDSAVYLCASSLPRGTDTQYFGPGTRLTVL.

The J gene is TRBJ2-4, the V gene TRBV30; D is possibly TRBD2 (5 bases). CDR3 length: 19 residues. Germline loops: CDR1 GTSNPN, CDR2 SVGIG (reference sequence). With 2 bases removed from V and 0 bases from J, the gap between germline ends came to 23 bases. CDR3 sequence reads: CAWSNLLGKYALAKNIQYF. CDR3 DNA: TGTGCCTGGAGTAATTTACTAGGGAAGTACGCTTTAGCCAAAAACATTCAGTACTTC.

V is TRBV7-9 and J is TRBJ2-2; 10 nucleotides agree with TRBD2. The CDR3 totals 16 residues. Trimming took 2 bases from V and 5 from J; bases not matched to a gene: 5. Germline V gene sequence: CDR1 SEHNR, CDR2 FQNEAQ (reference sequence). The CDR3 nucleotides read TGTGCCAGCAGCTTAAGGCTAGCGGGAGTTACCGGGGAGCTGTTTTTT. Amino acid sequence: CASSLRLAGVTGELFF.

The chain carries TRBV5-1 and TRBJ2-1; 14 bases map to TRBD2. CDR3 size: 18 residues. Looked up from germline, CDR1 is SGHRS and CDR2 is YFSETQ. V lost 4 bases and J lost 2; bases outside the gene matches: 8. The CDR3 protein is CASSTSGTSGRAYNEQFF. As DNA, the CDR3 is TGCGCCAGCAGCACCTCCGGGACTAGCGGGAGAGCCTACAATGAGCAGTTCTTC. The full variable domain, rest sourced from reference TRBV5-1 and TRBJ2-1, is KAGVTQTPRYLIKTRGQQVTLSCSPISGHRSVSWYQQTPGQGLQFLFEYFSETQRNKGNFPGRFSGRQFSNSRSEMNVSTLELGDSALYLCASSTSGTSGRAYNEQFFGPGTRLTVL.

This clone was counted only a few times. The chain links TRBV5-1 to TRBJ2-5, with TRBD2 matching 12 bases. V shed 9 bases, J shed 0 bases, and the junction held 18 bases outside the gene matches. This CDR3 has 19 residues. Germline-derived CDR1 and CDR2 are SGHRS and YFSETQ. The chain's CDR3 is CATQALAGGQSRNQETQYF. CDR3 DNA sequence: TGCGCCACCCAAGCTCTAGCGGGAGGGCAGTCACGAAACCAAGAGACCCAGTACTTC. The full variable domain, its missing parts supplied by reference TRBV5-1 and TRBJ2-5, is KAGVTQTPRYLIKTRGQQVTLSCSPISGHRSVSWYQQTPGQGLQFLFEYFSETQRNKGNFPGRFSGRQFSNSRSEMNVSTLELGDSALYLCATQALAGGQSRNQETQYFGPGTRLLVL.

This clone has only one observation. The chain couples TRBV7-9 to TRBJ1-2; 9 bases align to TRBD1. CDR3 length equals 12 residues. Germline CDR1 reads SEHNR; CDR2 reads FQNEAQ (reference sequence). Trimming removed 3 bases from V and 8 bases from J; junction bases left unmatched: 1. The DNA for the CDR3 is TGTGCCAGCAGCTTGGGACAGGGAGGCTACACCTTC. Protein product: CASSLGQGGYTF.

V usage is TRBV5-1 and J usage is TRBJ2-2; D is possibly TRBD2 (5 bases). In germline, CDR1 is SGHRS, CDR2 YFSETQ. This CDR3 is built from 14 residues. V gave up 0 bases and J gave up 6 bases, with 9 bases separating them. The CDR3 loop reads CASSLVGSAGELFF. CDR3 nucleotide sequence: TGCGCCAGCAGCTTGGTAGGGAGCGCCGGGGAGCTGTTTTTT. Based on the CDR3 plus reference TRBV5-1 and TRBJ2-2, the full variable domain is KAGVTQTPRYLIKTRGQQVTLSCSPISGHRSVSWYQQTPGQGLQFLFEYFSETQRNKGNFPGRFSGRQFSNSRSEMNVSTLELGDSALYLCASSLVGSAGELFFGEGSRLTVL.

This clone was seen a few times. The chain carries TRBV7-9 and TRBJ2-7, with 8 nucleotides matching TRBD1. The V and J ends lost 4 bases and 7 bases, in that order; junction bases with no gene match: 6. The germline CDR1 and CDR2 sequences are SEHNR and FQNEAQ (reference sequence). The CDR3 covers 13 residues. This CDR3 is CASSSRDRNEQYV. The CDR3 region has the DNA TGTGCCAGCAGCTCCCGGGACAGGAATGAGCAGTACGTC.

This clone was seen only a few times. Different DNA sequences within this sample yield the same CDR3. The chain uses TRBV19 and TRBJ1-2; D uncertain. With 3 bases removed from V and 3 bases from J, the gap between germline ends came to 5 bases. The CDR3 is made up of 12 amino acids. Per the germline V gene, CDR1 is LNHDA and CDR2 is SQIVND (reference sequence). CDR3 residues: CASSIQDYGYTF. CDR3 DNA sequence: TGTGCCAGTAGTATCCAGGACTATGGCTACACCTTC.

This clone was detected only a few times. V usage is TRBV28 and J usage is TRBJ2-7; perhaps TRBD2 as D (6 bases). V was trimmed by 1 base and J by 2 bases, leaving 12 bases between them. CDR1 MDHEN and CDR2 SYDVKM come from the germline V gene. The CDR3 totals 15 residues. CDR3 loop: CASSLLGGVTYEQYF. DNA for the CDR3: TGTGCCAGCAGTTTATTAGGCGGGGTCACCTACGAGCAGTACTTC.